This T cell receptor beta chain was documented in a study of CD8 T cells in ankylosing spondylitis (dated by TCRdb to 2017 to 2019). For the wider study: T cell receptor beta repertoires were profiled in healthy donors and ankylosing spondylitis patients so that disease-linked TCR variants could be found. The whole study cohort included under 140 healthy donors and some 27 ankylosing spondylitis patients. Peripheral blood samples were taken, and synovial fluid was additionally collected from ankylosing spondylitis patients. Overall results and qualifications from the work: Some motif variants were previously reported in synovial fluid and blood of reactive arthritis patients, suggesting common disease-initiation mechanisms. Blood from ankylosing spondylitis patients appeared to be characterized by a TCR beta motif composed of several highly homologous amino acid variants. The disease-linked clones showed a CD8+ phenotype and occurred at relatively low frequencies in peripheral blood. Significant enrichment of the disease-linked clones was reported in matched synovial fluid samples from ankylosing spondylitis patients.

The listed sequencing device is Illumina HiSeq 2500. Quantitative 5'-RACE with molecular barcodes was used to prepare TCR beta libraries. The source study handled its data this way. To identify disease-linked TCR variants, a new computational method was used, one built on a probabilistic model of VDJ rearrangement. Using fastp trimming at Q25 and MiXCR clonotype assembly, TCRdb reanalyzed the public sequencing data and kept in-frame beta chains. Rows merge per CDR3 protein into single entries with the most common DNA and genes. TCRdb's processing, not the study's, gives the V and J calls here. Recorded for this sample are under 150,000 distinct CDR3 sequences; around 13% of them occurred a single time. Approximately 3% of the sample goes to the ten largest clones. At the junction V is shortened by 10 bases and J by 6 bases; bases outside the gene matches: 18. The CDR3 starts with the cysteine, ends with the phenylalanine, and has 16 residues. The DNA shown is the 48-base CDR3, in frame from base 1. In the germline V gene, CDR1 corresponds to MDHEN and CDR2 to SYDVKM.

This clonotype has ten or more counts. Its specific antigen is unknown. The input lacks base qualities; no much larger clone sits a single base away. What was sequenced was blood, either unsorted or a sorted T cell fraction (not recorded which). The TCR comes from a female donor with ankylosing spondylitis or in good health (not recorded which). The receptor chain draws on TRBV28 and TRBJ2-7, and 10 junction bases match TRBD1. This receptor has the CDR3 CAISGSGTGATGEQYF. Read as DNA, the sequence is TGTGCCATCTCAGGGTCCGGGACAGGGGCCACGGGCGAGCAGTACTTC.